One and the same sample provided the 16 T cell receptor beta chains below, sequenced in a study of blood T cell repertoires in COVID-19. The table came from immunoSEQ multiplex PCR; TCRdb's copy has only in-frame clones and leaves some out. Among about 180,000 clones listed, approximately 86% were seen once. Sequencing was done on a sample of peripheral blood. These receptors were taken from an elderly woman with acute or convalescent COVID-19.

The V and J genes are TRBV19 and TRBJ2-5; 9 bases are shared with TRBD2. The germline CDR1 and CDR2 sequences are LNHDA and SQIVND (reference sequence). V dropped 3 bases and J dropped 4; count of bases not matched to a gene: 6. CDR3 length: 15 amino acids. In DNA form, the CDR3 reads TGTGCCAGTAGTATCGGCGGGGGGGCGGGAGAGACCCAGTACTTC. Translation: CASSIGGGAGETQYF.

J is TRBJ2-5 and V is TRBV10-3; 12 bases are shared with TRBD2. The ends lost 3 bases at V and 1 base at J; junction bases unmatched: 9. Germline CDR1 reads ENHRY; CDR2 reads SYGVKD. The CDR3 has 18 amino acids. Here the CDR3 reads CAISEVGGGLAGQETQYF. DNA for the CDR3: TGTGCCATCAGTGAAGTCGGGGGGGGACTAGCGGGCCAAGAGACCCAGTACTTC.

The chain employs TRBV3-1 (or the pseudogene TRBV3-2) and TRBJ1-2; D remains unclear. V lost 0 bases and J lost 0, with 5 bases in between. From germline, CDR1 is LGHDT and CDR2 YNNKEL (reference sequence). CDR3 length: 14 amino acids. The CDR3 region has the DNA TGTGCCAGCAGCCAAGAAGGAGCTAACTATGGCTACACCTTC. Its translation: CASSQEGANYGYTF.

The rearrangement joins TRBV7-9 to TRBJ2-1; no clear D. Trimming cost V 5 bases and J 10 bases, with 21 bases left between them. Germline CDR1 and CDR2: SEHNR and FQNEAQ (reference sequence). There are 15 residues in the CDR3. In DNA form, the CDR3 reads TGTGCCAGCAGCCGCGTCAGGCGATTTTATCTGGAGCAGTTCTTC. The encoded protein is CASSRVRRFYLEQFF.

A note on this clone: Sequence at one end of the junction differs from germline and may be a read error. The chain is built from TRBV19 and TRBJ2-1, with 7 bases lining up with TRBD2. The CDR3 covers 16 residues. The V gene's germline CDR1 is LNHDA and CDR2 SQIVND (reference sequence). The chain's CDR3 is CASSVERGSSYNEQFF. CDR3 coding DNA: TGTGCCAGTAGTGTAGAGCGGGGCAGCTCCTACAATGAGCAGTTCTTC.

The chain joins TRBV3-1 (or the pseudogene TRBV3-2) to TRBJ1-2; 7 bases fit TRBD1. The ends lost 2 bases at V and 4 bases at J; junction bases unmatched: 1. The CDR3 runs to 13 residues. Germline CDR1 LGHDT, CDR2 YNNKEL (reference sequence). In DNA form, the CDR3 reads TGTGCCAGCAGCCAAAGGACAGGCTATGGCTACACCTTC. Translation gives CASSQRTGYGYTF.

This clone was seen only a few times. The chain combines TRBV7-2 with TRBJ2-2, with D uncertain. Germline values: CDR1 SGHTA, CDR2 FQGNSA. V was cut by 0 bases and J by 6 bases, with 14 bases left in between. The CDR3 totals 16 residues. The CDR3 region has the DNA TGTGCCAGCAGCTTAGCCGGTCCCGTGAGGTCCGGGGAGCTGTTTTTT. It specifies CASSLAGPVRSGELFF.

CDR3 coding DNA: TGTGCCAGCTCACCCCTGCTTGGTTCAGGCTATGGCTACACCTTC. Protein product: CASSPLLGSGYGYTF. This chain links TRBV18 with TRBJ1-2; D gene unclear. The ends were cut back, 3 bases at V and 4 bases at J, with 15 bases in the middle. The CDR3 extends over 15 amino acids. The germline CDR1 and CDR2 sequences are KGHSH and LQKENI.

This clone was picked up one time. The CDR3 nucleotides read TGTGCCAGTATGAAGACAGGGGACACAGATACGCAGTATTTT. This gives the protein CASMKTGDTDTQYF. V is TRBV19 and J is TRBJ2-3, with TRBD1 matching 8 bases. This CDR3 contains 14 residues. Germline CDR1 reads LNHDA; CDR2 reads SQIVND (reference sequence). V shed 7 bases, J shed 2 bases, and the junction held 5 bases outside the gene matches.

V gene TRBV9 combines with J gene TRBJ2-5; the D gene is possibly TRBD2 (5 bases). V lost 0 bases and J lost 5, with 17 bases in between. Germline CDR1 SGDLS, CDR2 YYNGEE. The CDR3 extends over 16 amino acids. DNA for the CDR3: TGTGCCAGCAGCGTAGGGCGGACTTTAGCGCGGGAGACCCAGTACTTC. It is translated as CASSVGRTLARETQYF.

The chain's CDR3 is CASSQDRLAGTTTNEQFF. CDR3 coding DNA: TGCGCCAGCAGCCAAGATCGCCTAGCGGGGACGACCACGAATGAGCAGTTCTTC. V and J are TRBV4-3 and TRBJ2-1; TRBD2 matches at 9 bases. V lost 0 bases and J lost 7; bases outside the gene matches: 13. This CDR3 spans 18 amino acids. Germline CDR1 reads LGHNA; CDR2 reads YSLEER.

Of note for this clone: Other DNA sequences of this sample code for an identical CDR3. This rearrangement joins TRBV12-3 or TRBV12-4 to TRBJ1-5; a weak D match, TRBD1 (6 bases). The V gene lost 5 bases and the J gene lost 2 bases, with 7 bases spanning the gap. This CDR3 spans 13 amino acids. The CDR3 protein is CASSRQGNQPQHF. Written as DNA, the CDR3 is TGTGCCAGCAGTCGACAGGGCAATCAGCCCCAGCATTTT.

This clone turned up a few times. V is TRBV5-1 and J is TRBJ1-5; no definite D call. Germline lookup yields CDR1 SGHRS and CDR2 YFSETQ. This CDR3 spans 16 amino acids. V lost 0 bases and J 4 bases, leaving 14 bases between the germline ends. The DNA for the CDR3 is TGCGCCAGCAGCTTGGGAGGCGGGAAGGGTAATCAGCCCCAGCATTTT. This translates into CASSLGGGKGNQPQHF.

The chain joins TRBV7-3 to TRBJ1-1; D perhaps matches TRBD1 (6 bases). V dropped 4 bases and J dropped 0 bases, with 15 bases sitting between them. This CDR3 has 16 residues. Germline CDR1 is SGHTA and CDR2 is FQGTGA. The CDR3: CASSSGVTGMNTEAFF. Here the CDR3 DNA reads TGTGCCAGCAGCTCAGGTGTGACAGGCATGAACACTGAAGCTTTCTTT. The full variable domain, in which reference TRBV7-3 and TRBJ1-1 provide the parts outside the CDR3, is GAGVSQTPSNKVTEKGKYVELRCDPISGHTALYWYRQSLGQGPEFLIYFQGTGAADDSGLPNDRFFAVRPEGSVSTLKIQRTERGDSAVYLCASSSGVTGMNTEAFFGQGTRLTVV.

The chain is built from TRBV9 and TRBJ2-3; D possibly corresponds to TRBD2 (6 bases). CDR1 SGDLS and CDR2 YYNGEE come from the germline V gene. This CDR3 has 17 residues. V was shortened by 0 bases and J by 2 bases, with 16 bases between the two germline ends. CDR3 loop: CASSVGVTGLNTDTQYF. The DNA of the CDR3 is TGTGCCAGCAGCGTAGGGGTAACGGGACTGAACACAGATACGCAGTATTTT.

This chain joins TRBV5-1 and TRBJ1-4, with D possibly being TRBD1 (5 bases). Germline-derived CDR1 and CDR2 are SGHRS and YFSETQ. The CDR3 spans 15 residues. Trimming left V 0 bases short and J 4 bases short, with 10 bases between. CDR3 coding DNA: TGCGCCAGCAGCTTGGGACAGAGAATTAATGAAAAACTGTTTTTT. It codes for CASSLGQRINEKLFF.